This TCR beta chain comes out of a study of blood T cell repertoires in COVID-19. Study summary: Samples came from the United States, Italy and Spain, spanning acute and convalescent COVID-19. T cells, B-cell-depleted T cells, or PBMCs provided the cDNA or gDNA that served as material.

Looked up from germline, CDR1 is SEHNR and CDR2 is FQNEAQ (reference sequence). The CDR3 runs to 16 residues. Trimming pared 6 bases from V and 1 base from J, leaving 18 bases between. Per the original methods: Amplification from reference gene primers served as the basis for estimated nucleated cell counts. Sequencing used immunoSEQ multiplex PCR; TCRdb keeps in-frame clones, though not all of them. V, J and clone size are those of that table, while D and trimming were read from the DNA. The sample holds some 260,000 clones, around 88% seen once. Enrolled during active infection, Seattle patients were then followed longitudinally.

The TCR comes from a woman aged 30 to 39 with COVID-19, enrolled during active disease. The chain joins TRBV7-9 to TRBJ2-5, with unresolved D. Sequenced sample: peripheral blood. The CDR3 protein is CASSIPRKRGQETQYF. The CDR3 nucleotides are TGTGCCAGCAGTATTCCAAGAAAGCGAGGCCAAGAGACCCAGTACTTC.